This T cell receptor (beta chain) was sequenced during a study of T cells after yellow fever vaccination. A 5'RACE template-switching step, the method used to make TCR cDNA, added a universal primer site and UMIs. A single record per CDR3 protein comes from TCRdb applying MiXCR to the 5' RACE reads. The profile shows a few hundred thousand distinct CDR3 sequences, around 5.2% of them singletons. Study conclusions and caveats: Subsequent booster samples again held most clones from primary vaccination (under 98% CD4, just under 90% CD8). The secondary T-cell response peaked on day 5, not day 15, but was weaker.

As regards this clonotype: The target antigen is unknown.

This CDR3 spans 12 amino acids. Trimming left V 8 bases short and J 8 bases short, with 13 bases between. Per the germline V gene, CDR1 is SNHLY and CDR2 is FYNNEI. Sequencing used CD4+ T cells sorted from PBMCs, obtained on the day of the yellow fever booster vaccination. The TCR comes from a man aged 18 to 30 who received the YFV17D yellow fever vaccine. The chain combines TRBV2 with TRBJ2-1; maybe TRBD1 (5 bases). This CDR3 is CASGRQGYEQFF. In DNA form, the CDR3 reads TGTGCCAGCGGGCGGCAGGGCTATGAGCAGTTCTTC.